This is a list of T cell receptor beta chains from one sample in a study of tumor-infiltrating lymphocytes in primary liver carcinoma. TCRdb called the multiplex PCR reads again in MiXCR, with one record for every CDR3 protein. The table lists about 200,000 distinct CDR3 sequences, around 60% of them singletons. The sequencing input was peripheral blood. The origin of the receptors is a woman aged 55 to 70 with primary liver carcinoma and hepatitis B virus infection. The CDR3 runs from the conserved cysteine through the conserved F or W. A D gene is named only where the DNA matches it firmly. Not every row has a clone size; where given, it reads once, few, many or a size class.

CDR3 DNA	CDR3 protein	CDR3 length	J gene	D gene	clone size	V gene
TGTGCCCGCAGCCCTCGATTAGCGGGGGTTGGATCTTACTATGAGCAGTTCTTC	CARSPRLAGVGSYYEQFF	18	TRBJ2-1	TRBD2	-	TRBV11-2
TGCGCCAGCAGCTCCACTAGCGGGCCGCAGTATTTT	CASSSTSGPQYF	12	TRBJ2-3	TRBD2	-	TRBV5-1
TGTGCCTGGGGAGACGGTCTCAATCAGCCCCAGCATTTT	CAWGDGLNQPQHF	13	TRBJ1-5	-	-	TRBV30
TGTGCCAGCAGTTTAACGGCAGGGAAATATGGCTACACCTTC	CASSLTAGKYGYTF	14	TRBJ1-2	-	-	TRBV28
TGTACCAGCAGTTTACAGGGAGGGAATTCACCCCTCCACTTT	CTSSLQGGNSPLHF	14	TRBJ1-6	-	-	TRBV28
TGCAGCGTTAGTCAGGGGTGGGCCGGGGAGCTGTTTTTT	CSVSQGWAGELFF	13	TRBJ2-2	-	-	TRBV29-1
TGTGCCAGCAGCCCAACGACTAGTAGAGGAGAGACCCAGTACTTC	CASSPTTSRGETQYF	15	TRBJ2-5	-	-	TRBV14
TGTGCCAGCAGTTATGTGTCCAGCACAGATACGCGGTATTTC	CASSYVSSTDTRYF	14	TRBJ2-3	-	-	TRBV6-5
TGTGTCAGCAGCCCTCGACAGTGTCTGAACATTCAGTACTTC	CVSSPRQCLNIQYF	14	TRBJ2-4	-	-	TRBV11-1
TGTGCCAGCACCCCCTACGAGCAGTACTTC	CASTPYEQYF	10	TRBJ2-7	-	many	TRBV6-1
TGCGCCAGGCTGGTCCTCCTACTGGGGAAAGGGGAGCTGTTTTTT	CARLVLLLGKGELFF	15	TRBJ2-2	-	-	TRBV5-1